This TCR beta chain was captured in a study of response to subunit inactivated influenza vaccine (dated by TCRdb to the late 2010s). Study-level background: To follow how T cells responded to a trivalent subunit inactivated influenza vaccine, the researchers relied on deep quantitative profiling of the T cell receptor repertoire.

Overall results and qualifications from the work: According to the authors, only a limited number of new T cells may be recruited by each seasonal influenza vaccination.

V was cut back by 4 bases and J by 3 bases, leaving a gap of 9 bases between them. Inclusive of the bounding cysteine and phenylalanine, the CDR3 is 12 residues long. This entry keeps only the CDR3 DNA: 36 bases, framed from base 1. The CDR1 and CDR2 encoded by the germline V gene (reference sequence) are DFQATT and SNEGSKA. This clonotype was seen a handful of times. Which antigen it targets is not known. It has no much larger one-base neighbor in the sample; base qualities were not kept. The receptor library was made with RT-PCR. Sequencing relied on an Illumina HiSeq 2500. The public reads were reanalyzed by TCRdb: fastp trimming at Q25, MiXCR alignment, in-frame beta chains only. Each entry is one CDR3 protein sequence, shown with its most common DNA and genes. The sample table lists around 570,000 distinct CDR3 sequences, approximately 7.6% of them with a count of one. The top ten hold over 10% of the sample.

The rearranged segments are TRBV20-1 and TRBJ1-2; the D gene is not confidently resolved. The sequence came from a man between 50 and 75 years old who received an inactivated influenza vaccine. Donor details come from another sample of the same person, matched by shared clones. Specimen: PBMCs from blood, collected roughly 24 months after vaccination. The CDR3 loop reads CSAMGIDYGYTF. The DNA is TGCAGTGCTATGGGGATCGACTATGGCTACACCTTC.